This T cell receptor (beta chain) derives from a study of blood T cells in healthy people across ages. The study, taken as a whole, reports: A greater number of naive CD4+ cells and higher diversity distinguished long-lived donors from aged donors.

With regard to this clonotype: Its antigen is unidentified.

Total RNA was extracted at no less than 6 micrograms per sample. Germline V CDR1 and CDR2: DFQATT, SNEGSKA (reference sequence). The V end lost 4 bases, the J end lost 5 bases, and 7 bases lay between the germline ends. The CDR3 is 11 residues long. A second PCR, run for about 7 to 12 cycles, used a sample-barcoded 5' primer plus a J-beta primer mix. The yield of each sample was at least 2.5 million CDR3-containing paired-end reads. TCRdb re-called the 5' RACE reads through MiXCR, storing one row per CDR3 protein. The sample lists over 600,000 distinct CDR3 sequences; about 61% were seen once. The V and J genes are TRBV20-1 and TRBJ2-3; D is ambiguous. The clonotype comes from a man aged 35-49 years in good health. The specimen was blood. The DNA for the CDR3 is TGCAGTGCTATGAGAGGAGATACGCAGTATTTT. Protein: CSAMRGDTQYF.